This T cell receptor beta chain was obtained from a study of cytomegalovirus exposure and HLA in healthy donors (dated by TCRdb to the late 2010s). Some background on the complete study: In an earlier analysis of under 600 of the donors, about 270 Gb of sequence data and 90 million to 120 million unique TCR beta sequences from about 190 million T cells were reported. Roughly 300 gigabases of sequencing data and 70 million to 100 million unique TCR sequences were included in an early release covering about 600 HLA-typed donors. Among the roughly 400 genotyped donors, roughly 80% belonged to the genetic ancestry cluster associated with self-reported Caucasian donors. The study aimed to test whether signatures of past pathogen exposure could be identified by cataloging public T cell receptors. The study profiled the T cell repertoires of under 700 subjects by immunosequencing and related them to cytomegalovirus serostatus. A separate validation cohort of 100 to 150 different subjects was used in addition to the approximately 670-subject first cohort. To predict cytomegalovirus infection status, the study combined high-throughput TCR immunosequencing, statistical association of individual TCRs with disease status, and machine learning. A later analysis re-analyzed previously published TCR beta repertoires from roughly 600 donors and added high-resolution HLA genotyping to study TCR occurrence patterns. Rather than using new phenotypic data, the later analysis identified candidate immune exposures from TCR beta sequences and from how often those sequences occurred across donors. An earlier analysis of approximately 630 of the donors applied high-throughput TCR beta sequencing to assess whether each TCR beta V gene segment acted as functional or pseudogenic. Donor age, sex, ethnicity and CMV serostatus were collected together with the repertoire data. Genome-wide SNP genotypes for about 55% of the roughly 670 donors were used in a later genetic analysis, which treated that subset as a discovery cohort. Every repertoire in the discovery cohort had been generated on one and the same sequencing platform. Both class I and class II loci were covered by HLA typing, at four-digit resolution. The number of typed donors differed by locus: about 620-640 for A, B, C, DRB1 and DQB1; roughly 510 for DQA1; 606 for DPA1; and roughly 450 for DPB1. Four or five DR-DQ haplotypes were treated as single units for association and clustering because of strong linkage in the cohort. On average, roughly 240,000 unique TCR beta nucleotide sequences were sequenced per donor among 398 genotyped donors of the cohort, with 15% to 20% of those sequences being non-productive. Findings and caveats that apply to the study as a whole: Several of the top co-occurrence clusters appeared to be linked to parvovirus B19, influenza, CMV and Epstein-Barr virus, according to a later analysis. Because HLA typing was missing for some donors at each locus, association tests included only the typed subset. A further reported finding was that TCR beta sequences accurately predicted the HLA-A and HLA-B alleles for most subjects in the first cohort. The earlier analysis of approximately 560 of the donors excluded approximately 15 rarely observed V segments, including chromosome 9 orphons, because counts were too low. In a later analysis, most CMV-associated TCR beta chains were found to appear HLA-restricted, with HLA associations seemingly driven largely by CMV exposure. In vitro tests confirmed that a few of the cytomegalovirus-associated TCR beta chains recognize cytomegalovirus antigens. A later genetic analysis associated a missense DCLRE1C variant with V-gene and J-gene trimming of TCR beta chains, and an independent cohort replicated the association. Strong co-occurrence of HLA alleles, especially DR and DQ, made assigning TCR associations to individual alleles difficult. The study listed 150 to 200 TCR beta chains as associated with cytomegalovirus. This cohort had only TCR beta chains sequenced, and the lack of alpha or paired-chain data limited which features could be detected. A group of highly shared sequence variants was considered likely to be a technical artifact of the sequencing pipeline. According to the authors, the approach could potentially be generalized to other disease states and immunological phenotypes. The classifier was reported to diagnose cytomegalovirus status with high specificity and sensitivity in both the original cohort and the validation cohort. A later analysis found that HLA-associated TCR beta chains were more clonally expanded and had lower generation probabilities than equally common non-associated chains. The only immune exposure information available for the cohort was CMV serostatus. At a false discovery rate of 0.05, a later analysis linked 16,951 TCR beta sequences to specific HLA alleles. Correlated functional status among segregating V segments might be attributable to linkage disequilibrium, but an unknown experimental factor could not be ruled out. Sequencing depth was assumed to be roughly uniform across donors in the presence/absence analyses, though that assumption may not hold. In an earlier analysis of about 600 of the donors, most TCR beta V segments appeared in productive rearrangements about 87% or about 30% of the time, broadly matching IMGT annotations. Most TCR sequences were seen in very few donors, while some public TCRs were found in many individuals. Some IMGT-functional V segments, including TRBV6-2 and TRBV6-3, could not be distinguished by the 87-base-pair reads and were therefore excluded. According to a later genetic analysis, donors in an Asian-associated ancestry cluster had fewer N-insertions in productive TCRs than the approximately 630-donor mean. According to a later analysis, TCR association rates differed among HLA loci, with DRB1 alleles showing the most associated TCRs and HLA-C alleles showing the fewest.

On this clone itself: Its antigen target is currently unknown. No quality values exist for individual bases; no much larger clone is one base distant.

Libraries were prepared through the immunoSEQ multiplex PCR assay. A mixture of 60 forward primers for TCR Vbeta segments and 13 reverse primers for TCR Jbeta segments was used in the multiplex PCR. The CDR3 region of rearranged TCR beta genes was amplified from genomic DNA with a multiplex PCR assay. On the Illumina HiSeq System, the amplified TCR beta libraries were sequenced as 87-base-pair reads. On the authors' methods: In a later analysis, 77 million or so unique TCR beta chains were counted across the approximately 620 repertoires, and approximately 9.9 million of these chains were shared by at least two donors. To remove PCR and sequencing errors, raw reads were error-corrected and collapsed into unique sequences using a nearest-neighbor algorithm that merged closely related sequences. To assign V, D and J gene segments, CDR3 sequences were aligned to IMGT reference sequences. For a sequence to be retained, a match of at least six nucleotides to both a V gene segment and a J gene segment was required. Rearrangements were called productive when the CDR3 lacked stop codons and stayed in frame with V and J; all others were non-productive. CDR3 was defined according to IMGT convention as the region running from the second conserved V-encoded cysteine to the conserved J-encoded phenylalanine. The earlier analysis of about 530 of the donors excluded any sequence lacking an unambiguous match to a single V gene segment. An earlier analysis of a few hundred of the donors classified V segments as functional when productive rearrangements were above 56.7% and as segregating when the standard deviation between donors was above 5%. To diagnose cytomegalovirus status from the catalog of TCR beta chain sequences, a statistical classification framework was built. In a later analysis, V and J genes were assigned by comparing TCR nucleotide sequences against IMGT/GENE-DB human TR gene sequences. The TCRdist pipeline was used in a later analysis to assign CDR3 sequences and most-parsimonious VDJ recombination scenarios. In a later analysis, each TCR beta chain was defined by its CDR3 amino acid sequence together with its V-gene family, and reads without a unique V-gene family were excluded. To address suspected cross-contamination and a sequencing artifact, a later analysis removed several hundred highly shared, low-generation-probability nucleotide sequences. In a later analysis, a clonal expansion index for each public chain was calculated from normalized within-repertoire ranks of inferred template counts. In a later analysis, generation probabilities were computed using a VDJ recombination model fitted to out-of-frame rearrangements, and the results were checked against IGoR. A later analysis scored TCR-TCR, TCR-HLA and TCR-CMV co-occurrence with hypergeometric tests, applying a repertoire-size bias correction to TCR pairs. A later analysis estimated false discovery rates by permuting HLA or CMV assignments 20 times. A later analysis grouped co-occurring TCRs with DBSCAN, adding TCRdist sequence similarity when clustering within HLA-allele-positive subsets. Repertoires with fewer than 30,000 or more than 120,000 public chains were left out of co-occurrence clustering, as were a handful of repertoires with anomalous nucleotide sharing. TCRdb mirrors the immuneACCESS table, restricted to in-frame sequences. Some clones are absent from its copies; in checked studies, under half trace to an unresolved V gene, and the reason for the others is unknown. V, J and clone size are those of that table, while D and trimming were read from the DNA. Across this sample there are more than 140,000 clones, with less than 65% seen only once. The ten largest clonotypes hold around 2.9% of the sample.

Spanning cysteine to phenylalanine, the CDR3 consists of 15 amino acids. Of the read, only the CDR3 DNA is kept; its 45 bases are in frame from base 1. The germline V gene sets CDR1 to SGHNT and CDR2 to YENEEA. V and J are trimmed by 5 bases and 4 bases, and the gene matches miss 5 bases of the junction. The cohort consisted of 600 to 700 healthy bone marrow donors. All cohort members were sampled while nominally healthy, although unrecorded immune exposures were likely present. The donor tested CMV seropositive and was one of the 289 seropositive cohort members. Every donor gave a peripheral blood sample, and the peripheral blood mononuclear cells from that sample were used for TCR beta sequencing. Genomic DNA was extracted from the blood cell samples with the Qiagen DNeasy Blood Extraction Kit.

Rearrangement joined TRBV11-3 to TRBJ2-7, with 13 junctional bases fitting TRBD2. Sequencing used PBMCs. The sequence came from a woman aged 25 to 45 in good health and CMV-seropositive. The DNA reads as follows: TGTGCCAGCAGCGCGGCGGGACTAGCGGGGTACGAGCAGTACTTC. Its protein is CASSAAGLAGYEQYF.